This is a list of T cell receptor beta chains from one sample in a study of neurological immune-mediated disorders. TCRdb re-analysed the 5' RACE reads in MiXCR, keeping a single row per CDR3 protein. The sample lists more than 75,000 distinct CDR3 sequences; approximately 10% were seen once. Sequenced: PBMCs. These TCRs come from a man aged 40-49 years in good health. Each CDR3 is given with its conserved first and last residue. Fields, in order: V gene, J gene, D gene, clone size, CDR3 DNA, CDR3 protein. D genes are given only for firm matches. Rows give clone size only sometimes, using once, few, many, or a class for an expanded clone.

>TRBV5-1|TRBJ2-7|-|many
TGCGCCAGCAGTGTAGGAAGCCGGAGCGAGCAGTACTTC
CASSVGSRSEQYF
>TRBV7-9|TRBJ2-1|-|many
TGTGCCAGCAGCTTAGATGGCGACTACAATGAGCAGTTCTTC
CASSLDGDYNEQFF
>TRBV2|TRBJ2-2|-|many
TGTGCCAGCAGTTGGGACTCGAGAGGGGAGCTGTTTTTT
CASSWDSRGELFF
>TRBV12-3/TRBV12-4|TRBJ2-1|-|few
TGTGCCAGCAGTCCCCCGGAGGGTGAGCAGTTCTTC
CASSPPEGEQFF
>TRBV5-5|TRBJ2-4|-|many
TGTGCCAGCAGCTCAGTAGGAAACATTCAGTACTTC
CASSSVGNIQYF
>TRBV5-1|TRBJ2-1|-|many
TGCGCCAGCAGCAGGGCCGGGCGGAGCTCCTACAATGAGCAGTTCTTC
CASSRAGRSSYNEQFF
>TRBV12-3/TRBV12-4|TRBJ1-1|TRBD1|many
TGTGCCAGCAGTCTCACACAGGGGGTTAGGGCTTTCTTT
CASSLTQGVRAFF
>TRBV9|TRBJ2-5|-|many
TGTGCCAGCTCAGTCGGGACTTTGGGGACCCAGTACTTC
CASSVGTLGTQYF
>TRBV7-3|TRBJ2-1|-|many
TGTGCCAGCACCCCCCTAGTCCGTCCGGGGTGGCAGGAGTTCTTC
CASTPLVRPGWQEFF
>TRBV29-1|TRBJ1-1|-|-
TGCAGCGTTGAAAGACGGCAAGCCCCTGAAGCTTTCTTT
CSVERRQAPEAFF
>TRBV7-6|TRBJ2-7|TRBD2|many
TGTGCCAGCAGCCGATTACCCCTATTACTAGCGGGAGGCGAGCAGTACTTC
CASSRLPLLLAGGEQYF
>TRBV10-3|TRBJ2-5|TRBD2|many
TGTGCCATCAGGCCTTCTGCGGGAGTAGAGACCCAGTACTTC
CAIRPSAGVETQYF
>TRBV5-1|TRBJ2-4|TRBD2|many
TGCGCCAGCAGCTTGGCCGGGAGGAGTGGGATTAGAGACATTCAGTACTTC
CASSLAGRSGIRDIQYF
>TRBV5-1|TRBJ1-1|TRBD1|many
TGCGCCAGCAGCTTGTACAGGGGGAACACTGAAGCTTTCTTT
CASSLYRGNTEAFF
>TRBV7-9|TRBJ2-3|-|many
TGTGCCAGCACCGATGGTGGCAGGGATATAGATACGCAGTATTTT
CASTDGGRDIDTQYF
>TRBV28|TRBJ1-3|-|many
TGTGCCAGCAGTTTCGCCAGGGAAGGCTCTGGAAACACCATATATTTT
CASSFAREGSGNTIYF
>TRBV20-1|TRBJ2-7|-|many
TGCAGTGCTAGAGCCCCAGGGTCTGGTTACGAGCAGTACTTC
CSARAPGSGYEQYF
>TRBV5-8|TRBJ1-1|-|many
TGTGCCAGCAGCCGACTGACTGAAGCTTTCTTT
CASSRLTEAFF
>TRBV2|TRBJ2-6|-|many
TGTGCCAGCAGTCCTGATCAGGGGTCTGGGGCCAACGTCCTGACTTTC
CASSPDQGSGANVLTF
>TRBV4-1|TRBJ1-4|TRBD1|many
TGCGCCAGCAGCAACAGGGGGCTAGCAACTAATGAAAAACTGTTTTTT
CASSNRGLATNEKLFF
>TRBV5-1|TRBJ2-7|-|many
TGCGCCAGCAGCTTATACGGGGCCGCAGGCGGCTACGAGCAGTACTTC
CASSLYGAAGGYEQYF
>TRBV20-1|TRBJ2-1|TRBD2|many
TGCAGTGCTAGGGGGGGGAGCGGGGATTACAATGAGCAGTTCTTC
CSARGGSGDYNEQFF
>TRBV5-1|TRBJ2-3|-|many
TGCGCCAGCAGCTTTCCGGACCGGTCAGATACGCAGTATTTT
CASSFPDRSDTQYF
>TRBV5-1|TRBJ2-5|TRBD1|-
TGCGCCAGCAGCTTAGACCGGGACAGGGGGCGCGCGGGGGAGACCCAGTACTTC
CASSLDRDRGRAGETQYF
>TRBV5-1|TRBJ2-3|TRBD2|many
TGCGCCAGCAGCTTGGCCTGGACTAGCGGGACAGATACGCAGTATTTT
CASSLAWTSGTDTQYF
>TRBV5-1|TRBJ2-3|TRBD1|many
TGCGCCAGCTGCCCCGGGACAGGGGCCACAGATACGCAGTATTTT
CASCPGTGATDTQYF
>TRBV5-1|TRBJ2-7|-|medium-sized
TGCGCCAGCAGCTTGGCCCTCAGACCGAGCTCCTACGAGCAGTACTTC
CASSLALRPSSYEQYF